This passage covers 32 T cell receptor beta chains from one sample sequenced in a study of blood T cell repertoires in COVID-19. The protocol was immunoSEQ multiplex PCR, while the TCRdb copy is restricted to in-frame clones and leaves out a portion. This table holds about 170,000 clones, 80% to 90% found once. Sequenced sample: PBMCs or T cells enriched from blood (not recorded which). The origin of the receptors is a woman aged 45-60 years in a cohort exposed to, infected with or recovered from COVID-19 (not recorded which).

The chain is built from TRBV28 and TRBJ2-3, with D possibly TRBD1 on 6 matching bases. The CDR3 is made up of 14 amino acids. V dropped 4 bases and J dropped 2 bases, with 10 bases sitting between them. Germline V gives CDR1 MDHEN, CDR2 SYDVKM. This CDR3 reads CASSSGDFTDTQYF. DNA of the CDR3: TGTGCCAGCAGTTCAGGGGATTTCACAGATACGCAGTATTTT. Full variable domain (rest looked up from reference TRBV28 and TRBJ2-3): DVKVTQSSRYLVKRTGEKVFLECVQDMDHENMFWYRQDPGLGLRLIYFSYDVKMKEKGDIPEGYSVSREKKERFSLILESASTNQTSMYLCASSSGDFTDTQYFGPGTRLTVL.

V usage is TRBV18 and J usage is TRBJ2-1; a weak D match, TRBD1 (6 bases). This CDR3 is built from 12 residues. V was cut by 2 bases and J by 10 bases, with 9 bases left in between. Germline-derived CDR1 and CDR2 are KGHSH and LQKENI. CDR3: CASSPRGYEQFF. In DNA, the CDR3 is TGTGCCAGCTCACCAAGGGGGTACGAGCAGTTCTTC.

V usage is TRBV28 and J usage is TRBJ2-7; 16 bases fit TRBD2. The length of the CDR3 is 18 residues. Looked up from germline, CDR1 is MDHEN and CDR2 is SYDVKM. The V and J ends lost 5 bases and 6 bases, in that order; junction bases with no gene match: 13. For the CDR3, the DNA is TGTGCCAGCAGTCCTCCGGGACTAGCGGGAGGGTACGCGGGCGAGCAGTACTTC. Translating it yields CASSPPGLAGGYAGEQYF. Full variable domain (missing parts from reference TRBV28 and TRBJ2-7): DVKVTQSSRYLVKRTGEKVFLECVQDMDHENMFWYRQDPGLGLRLIYFSYDVKMKEKGDIPEGYSVSREKKERFSLILESASTNQTSMYLCASSPPGLAGGYAGEQYFGPGTRLTVT.

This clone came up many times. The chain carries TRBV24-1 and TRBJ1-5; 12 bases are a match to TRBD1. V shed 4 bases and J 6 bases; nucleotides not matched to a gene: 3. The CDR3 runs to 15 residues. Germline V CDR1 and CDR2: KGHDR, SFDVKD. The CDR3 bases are TGTGCCACCAGTGAGGGGGGACAGGGGGCTCAGCCCCAGCATTTT. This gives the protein CATSEGGQGAQPQHF.

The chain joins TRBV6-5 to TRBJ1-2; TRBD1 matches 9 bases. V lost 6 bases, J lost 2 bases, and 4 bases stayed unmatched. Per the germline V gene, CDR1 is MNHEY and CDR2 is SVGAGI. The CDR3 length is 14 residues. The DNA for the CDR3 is TGTGCCAGCAGCATCGACAGGGGGAACTATGGCTACACCTTC. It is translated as CASSIDRGNYGYTF.

CDR3: CASSVEQGINSPLHF. In DNA, the CDR3 is TGTGCCAGCAGCGTCGAACAGGGTATCAATTCACCCCTCCACTTT. The chain has TRBV9 and TRBJ1-6; perhaps TRBD1 as D (6 bases). The CDR3 length is 15 residues. Germline CDR1 reads SGDLS; CDR2 reads YYNGEE. V lost 2 bases and J lost 7, with 13 bases in between. The variable domain in full, completed from reference TRBV9 and TRBJ1-6, reads DSGVTQTPKHLITATGQRVTLRCSPRSGDLSVYWYQQSLDQGLQFLIQYYNGEERAKGNILERFSAQQFPDLHSELNLSSLELGDSALYFCASSVEQGINSPLHFGNGTRLTVT.

The CDR3 spells CASRGGSYEQYF. The CDR3, as DNA: TGTGCCAGCAGGGGGGGCTCCTACGAGCAGTACTTC. The chain carries TRBV7-8 and TRBJ2-7, with D maybe TRBD2 (6 bases). With 6 bases removed from V and 0 bases from J, the gap between germline ends came to 6 bases. This CDR3 has 12 amino acids. From germline, CDR1 is SGHVS and CDR2 FQNEAQ.

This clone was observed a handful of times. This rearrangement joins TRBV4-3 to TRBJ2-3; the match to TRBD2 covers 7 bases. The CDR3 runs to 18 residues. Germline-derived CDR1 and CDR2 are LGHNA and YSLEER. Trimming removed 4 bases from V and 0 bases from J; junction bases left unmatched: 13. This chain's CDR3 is CASSREASGDSSTDTQYF. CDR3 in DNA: TGCGCCAGCAGCCGGGAGGCTAGCGGAGACTCTAGCACAGATACGCAGTATTTT.

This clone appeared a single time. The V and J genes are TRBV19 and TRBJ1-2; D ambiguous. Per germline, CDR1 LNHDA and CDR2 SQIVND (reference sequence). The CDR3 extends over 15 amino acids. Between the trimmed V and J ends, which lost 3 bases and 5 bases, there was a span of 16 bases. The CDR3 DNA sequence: TGTGCCAGTAGTATGAGTATGGGCGAAGGTTATGGCTACACCTTC. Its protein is CASSMSMGEGYGYTF.

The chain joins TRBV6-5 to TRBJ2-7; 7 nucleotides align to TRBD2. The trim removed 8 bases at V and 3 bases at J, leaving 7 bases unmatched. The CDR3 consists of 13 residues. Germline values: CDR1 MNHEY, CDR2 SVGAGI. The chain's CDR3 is CASRRTSYYEQYF. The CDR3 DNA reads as TGTGCCAGCCGCCGGACTAGTTACTACGAGCAGTACTTC.

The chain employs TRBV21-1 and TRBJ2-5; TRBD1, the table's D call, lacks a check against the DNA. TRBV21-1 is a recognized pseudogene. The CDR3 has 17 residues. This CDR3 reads CASLEQGQGGGQETQYF. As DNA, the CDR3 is TGTGCCAGCTTAGAGCAGGGACAGGGAGGAGGGCAAGAGACCCAGTACTTC.

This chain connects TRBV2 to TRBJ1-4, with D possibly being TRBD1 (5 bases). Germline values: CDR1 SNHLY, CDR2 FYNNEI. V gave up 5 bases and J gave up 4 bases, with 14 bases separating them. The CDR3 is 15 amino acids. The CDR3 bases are TGTGCCAGCAGTCCCTATGCAGGGATTAATGAAAAACTGTTTTTT. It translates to CASSPYAGINEKLFF.

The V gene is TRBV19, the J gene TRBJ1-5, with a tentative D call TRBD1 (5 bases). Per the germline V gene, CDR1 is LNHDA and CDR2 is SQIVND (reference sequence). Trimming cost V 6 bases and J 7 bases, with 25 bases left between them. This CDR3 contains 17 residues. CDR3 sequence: CASSPRRAQGLRQPQHF. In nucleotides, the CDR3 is TGTGCCAGTAGCCCAAGACGGGCCCAGGGATTAAGACAGCCCCAGCATTTT.

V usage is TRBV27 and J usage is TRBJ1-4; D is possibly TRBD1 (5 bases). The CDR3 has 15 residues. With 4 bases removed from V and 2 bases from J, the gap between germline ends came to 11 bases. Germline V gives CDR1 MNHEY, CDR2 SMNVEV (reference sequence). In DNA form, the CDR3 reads TGTGCCAGCAGTTCAGGGAGGGCGACTAATGAAAAACTGTTTTTT. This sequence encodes CASSSGRATNEKLFF.

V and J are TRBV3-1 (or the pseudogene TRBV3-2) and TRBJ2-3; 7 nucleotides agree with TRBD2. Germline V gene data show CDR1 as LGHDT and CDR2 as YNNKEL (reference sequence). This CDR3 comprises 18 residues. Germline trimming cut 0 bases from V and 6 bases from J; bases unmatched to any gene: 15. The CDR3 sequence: CASSQDPWEGPIDDTQYF. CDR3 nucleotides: TGTGCCAGCAGCCAAGATCCGTGGGAGGGCCCTATAGACGATACGCAGTATTTT.

The CDR3 bases are TGTGCCAGCAGCTTAGGACAGAAGACCTACGAGCAGTACTTC. Its protein is CASSLGQKTYEQYF. J is TRBJ2-7 and V is TRBV13; D gene uncertain. V lost 0 bases and J 2 bases, leaving 8 bases between the germline ends. Germline CDR1 PRHDT, CDR2 FYEKMQ (reference sequence). The CDR3 has 14 amino acids.

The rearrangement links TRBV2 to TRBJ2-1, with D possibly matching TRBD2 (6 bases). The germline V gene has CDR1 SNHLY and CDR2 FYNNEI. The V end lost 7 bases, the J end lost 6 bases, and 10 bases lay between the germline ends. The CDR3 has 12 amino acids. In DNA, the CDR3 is TGTGCCAGCACCCGGGGGAGCAATGAGCAGTTCTTC. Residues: CASTRGSNEQFF.

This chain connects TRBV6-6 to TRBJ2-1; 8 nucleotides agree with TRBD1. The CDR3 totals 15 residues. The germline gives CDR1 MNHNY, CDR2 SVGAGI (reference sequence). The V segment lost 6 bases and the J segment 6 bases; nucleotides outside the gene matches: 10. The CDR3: CASSRDRRTTNEQFF. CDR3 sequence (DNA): TGTGCCAGCAGCAGGGACAGGCGTACTACCAATGAGCAGTTCTTC.

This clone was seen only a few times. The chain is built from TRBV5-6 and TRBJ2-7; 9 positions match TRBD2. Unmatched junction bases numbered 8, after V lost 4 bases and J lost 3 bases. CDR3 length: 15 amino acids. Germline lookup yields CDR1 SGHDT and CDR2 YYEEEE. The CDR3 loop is CASSLGLAGHYEQYF. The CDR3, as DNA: TGTGCCAGCAGCCTTGGGCTAGCGGGGCACTACGAGCAGTACTTC.

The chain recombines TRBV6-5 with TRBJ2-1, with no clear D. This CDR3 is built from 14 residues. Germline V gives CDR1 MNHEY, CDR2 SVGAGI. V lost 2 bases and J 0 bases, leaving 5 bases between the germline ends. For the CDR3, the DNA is TGTGCCAGCAGTTACACGGGCTCCTACAATGAGCAGTTCTTC. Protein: CASSYTGSYNEQFF.

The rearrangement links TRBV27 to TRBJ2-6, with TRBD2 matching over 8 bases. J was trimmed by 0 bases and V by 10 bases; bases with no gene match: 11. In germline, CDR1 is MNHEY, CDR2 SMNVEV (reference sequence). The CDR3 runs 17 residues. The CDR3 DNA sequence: TGTGCCACCCTAGCGGGTTCCGACATCTCTGGGGCCAACGTCCTGACTTTC. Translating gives CATLAGSDISGANVLTF.

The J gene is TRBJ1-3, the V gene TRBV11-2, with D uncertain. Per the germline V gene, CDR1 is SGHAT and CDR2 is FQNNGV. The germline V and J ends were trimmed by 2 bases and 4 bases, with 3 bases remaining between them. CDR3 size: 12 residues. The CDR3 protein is CASSLSGNTIYF. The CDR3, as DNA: TGTGCCAGCAGCTTAAGCGGAAACACCATATATTTT.

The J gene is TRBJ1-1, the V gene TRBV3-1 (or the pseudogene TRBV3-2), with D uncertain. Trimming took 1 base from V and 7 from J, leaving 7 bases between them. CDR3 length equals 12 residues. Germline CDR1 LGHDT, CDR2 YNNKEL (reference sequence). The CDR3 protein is CASSQVESEAFF. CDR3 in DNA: TGTGCCAGCAGCCAAGTCGAGAGTGAAGCTTTCTTT.

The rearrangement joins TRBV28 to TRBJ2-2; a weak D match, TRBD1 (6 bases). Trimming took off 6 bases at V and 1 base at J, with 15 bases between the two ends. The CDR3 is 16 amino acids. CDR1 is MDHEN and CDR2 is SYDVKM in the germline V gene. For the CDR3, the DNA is TGTGCCAGCAGCCGTATCAGGGGCCTGAACACCGGGGAGCTGTTTTTT. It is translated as CASSRIRGLNTGELFF.

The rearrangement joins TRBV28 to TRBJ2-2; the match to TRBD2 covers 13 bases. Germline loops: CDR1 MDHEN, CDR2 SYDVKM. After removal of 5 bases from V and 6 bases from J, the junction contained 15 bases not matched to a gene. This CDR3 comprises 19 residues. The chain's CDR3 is CASSTTGLAGAGSAGELFF. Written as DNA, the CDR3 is TGTGCCAGCAGTACCACCGGACTAGCGGGAGCGGGTAGTGCCGGGGAGCTGTTTTTT.

CDR3 nucleotides: TGTGCCACCAGTGAATGGGGCACAGGCCATGAGCAGTTCTTC. Translating it yields CATSEWGTGHEQFF. This chain links TRBV24-1 with TRBJ2-1; tentatively, D is TRBD1 (5 bases). The CDR3 spans 14 residues. CDR1 and CDR2 from the germline V gene are KGHDR and SFDVKD. Trimming took 4 bases from V and 8 from J, leaving 14 bases between them.

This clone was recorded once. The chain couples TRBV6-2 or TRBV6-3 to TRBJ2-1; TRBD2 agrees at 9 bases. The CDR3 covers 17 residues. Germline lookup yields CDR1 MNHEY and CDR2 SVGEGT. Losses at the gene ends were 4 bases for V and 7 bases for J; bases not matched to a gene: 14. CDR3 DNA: TGTGCCAGCAGTTCCCACGTTAGCGGGGGCGCGAGGAATGAGCAGTTCTTC. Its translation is CASSSHVSGGARNEQFF.

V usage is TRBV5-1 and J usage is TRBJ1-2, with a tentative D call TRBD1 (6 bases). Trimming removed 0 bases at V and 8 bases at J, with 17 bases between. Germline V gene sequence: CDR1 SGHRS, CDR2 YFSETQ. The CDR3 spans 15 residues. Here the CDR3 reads CASSLDGSNRDGYTF. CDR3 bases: TGCGCCAGCAGCTTGGACGGGTCTAACAGGGACGGCTACACCTTC.

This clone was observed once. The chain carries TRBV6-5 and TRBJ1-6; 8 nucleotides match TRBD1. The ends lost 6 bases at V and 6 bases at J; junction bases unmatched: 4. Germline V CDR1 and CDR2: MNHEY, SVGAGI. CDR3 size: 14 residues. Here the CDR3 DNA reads TGTGCCAGCAGACTCGACAGGGGTAATTCACCCCTCCACTTT. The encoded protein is CASRLDRGNSPLHF.

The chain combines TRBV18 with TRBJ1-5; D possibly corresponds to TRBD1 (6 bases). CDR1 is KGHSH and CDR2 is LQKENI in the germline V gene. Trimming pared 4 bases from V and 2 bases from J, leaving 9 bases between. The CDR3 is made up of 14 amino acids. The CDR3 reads CASSRGGGNQPQHF. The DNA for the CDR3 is TGTGCCAGCTCACGCGGGGGCGGCAATCAGCCCCAGCATTTT.

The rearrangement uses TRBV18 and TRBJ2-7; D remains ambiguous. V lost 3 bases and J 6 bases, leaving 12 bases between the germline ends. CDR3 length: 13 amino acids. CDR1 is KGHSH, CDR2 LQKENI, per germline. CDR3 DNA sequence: TGTGCCAGCTCACCGTTGTTGAGCTCCGAGCAGTACTTC. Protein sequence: CASSPLLSSEQYF. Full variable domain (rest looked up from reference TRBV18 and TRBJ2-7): NAGVMQNPRHLVRRRGQEARLRCSPMKGHSHVYWYRQLPEEGLKFMVYLQKENIIDESGMPKERFSAEFPKEGPSILRIQQVVRGDSAAYFCASSPLLSSEQYFGPGTRLTVT.

CDR3 protein: CASSQDRTSGGADTQYF. In DNA, the CDR3 is TGTGCCAGCAGCCAAGATCGAACTAGCGGGGGGGCAGATACGCAGTATTTT. V and J are TRBV3-1 (or the pseudogene TRBV3-2) and TRBJ2-3, with 13 bases identical to TRBD2. The CDR3 is made up of 17 amino acids. In germline, CDR1 is LGHDT, CDR2 YNNKEL (reference sequence). V dropped 0 bases and J dropped 4; count of bases not matched to a gene: 4.